This entry lists 14 T cell receptor beta chains sequenced from one sample in a study of T cell responses to AZD1222 COVID-19 vaccine. Method: immunoSEQ multiplex PCR; TCRdb's copy keeps in-frame clones and lacks some. The repertoire holds 110,000 or so clones, approximately 88% seen once, with about 6.8% in the top ten. The sequencing used peripheral blood, collected 28 days after the second AZD1222 dose. The receptors originated from an adult who received the AZD1222 COVID-19 vaccine.

The sample holds one count of this clone. CDR3 coding DNA: TGTGCCAGCAGCTTATTGGGGGATGAGACTGAAGCTTTCTTT. Its translation: CASSLLGDETEAFF. The chain combines TRBV11-1 with TRBJ1-1, with D perhaps TRBD1 (5 bases). V lost 2 bases, J lost 5 bases, and 12 bases lay in between. The germline V gene has CDR1 SGHAT and CDR2 FQDESV (reference sequence). The CDR3 extends over 14 amino acids.

This clone has only one observation. This chain uses TRBV4-3 with TRBJ2-3; 8 nucleotides agree with TRBD2. V shed 4 bases, J shed 4 bases, and the junction held 13 bases outside the gene matches. The CDR3 loop spans 17 amino acids. CDR1 LGHNA and CDR2 YSLEER come from the germline V gene. As DNA, the CDR3 is TGCGCCAGCAGCCCCGGACGGACGGGGGGGGGCCCAGATACGCAGTATTTT. This translates into CASSPGRTGGGPDTQYF.

CDR3 DNA sequence: TGTGCCATCAGTCCACAGGAGAGCAATCAGCCCCAGCATTTT. It yields the protein CAISPQESNQPQHF. The chain is built from TRBV10-3 and TRBJ1-5, with D possibly matching TRBD1 (5 bases). CDR1 is ENHRY and CDR2 is SYGVKD in the germline V gene. CDR3 size: 14 residues. The V end lost 5 bases, the J end lost 1 base, and 9 bases lay between the germline ends.

The chain is built from TRBV10-3 and TRBJ1-1; TRBD1 is a possible D gene (5 bases). Germline CDR1 reads ENHRY; CDR2 reads SYGVKD. The CDR3 covers 15 residues. Trimming cost V 5 bases and J 2 bases, with 15 bases left between them. The CDR3: CAISNTGTANTEAFF. CDR3 coding DNA: TGTGCCATCAGTAACACCGGGACGGCTAACACTGAAGCTTTCTTT.

The gene calls are TRBV27 and TRBJ1-4, with D uncertain. The CDR3 has 11 amino acids. V lost 8 bases to trimming and J lost 8 bases, with 9 bases between them. Germline V gene data show CDR1 as MNHEY and CDR2 as SMNVEV (reference sequence). The CDR3 here is CASGEQEKLFF. CDR3 nucleotide sequence: TGTGCCAGCGGGGAACAGGAAAAACTGTTTTTT.

For this clone: Other DNA sequences in this specimen translate into the identical CDR3. The chain joins TRBV5-1 to TRBJ1-4; 8 bases map to TRBD1. Germline V gene data show CDR1 as SGHRS and CDR2 as YFSETQ. The ends lost 0 bases at V and 5 bases at J; junction bases unmatched: 0. The CDR3 covers 14 residues. In DNA, the CDR3 is TGCGCCAGCAGCTTGGACAGGGGGAATGAAAAACTGTTTTTT. Translated, it gives CASSLDRGNEKLFF.

CDR3 DNA sequence: TGCGCCAGCAGCTTGGGGGCGGGGAGCTCCTACAATGAGCAGTTCTTC. Residues: CASSLGAGSSYNEQFF. The chain employs TRBV5-1 and TRBJ2-1, with D tentatively TRBD2 (6 bases). This CDR3 comprises 16 residues. CDR1 is SGHRS, CDR2 YFSETQ, per germline. Trimming shortened V by 0 bases and J by 0 bases, and 10 bases separated the two germline ends.

The rearrangement links TRBV28 to TRBJ1-4; D gene unclear. The V gene lost 5 bases and the J gene lost 8 bases, with 6 bases spanning the gap. This CDR3 spans 11 amino acids. Germline loops: CDR1 MDHEN, CDR2 SYDVKM. The chain's CDR3 is CASSLNEKLFF. For the CDR3, the DNA is TGTGCCAGCAGTCTAAACGAAAAACTGTTTTTT. The full variable domain, its missing parts supplied by reference TRBV28 and TRBJ1-4, is DVKVTQSSRYLVKRTGEKVFLECVQDMDHENMFWYRQDPGLGLRLIYFSYDVKMKEKGDIPEGYSVSREKKERFSLILESASTNQTSMYLCASSLNEKLFFGSGTQLSVL.

The rearrangement joins TRBV11-1 to TRBJ2-1, with 8 nucleotides matching TRBD1. CDR1 and CDR2 from the germline V gene are SGHAT and FQDESV (reference sequence). The CDR3 extends over 15 amino acids. The V gene end was trimmed by 1 base and the J gene end by 4 bases; junction bases not matched to a gene: 3. The CDR3 protein is CASSLDRGRYNEQFF. CDR3 in DNA: TGTGCCAGCAGCTTAGACAGGGGGAGATACAATGAGCAGTTCTTC.

This clone was recorded only once. V is TRBV11-2 and J is TRBJ2-5, with 9 nucleotides matching TRBD1. The CDR3 runs 15 residues. The germline CDR1 and CDR2 sequences are SGHAT and FQNNGV. With 0 bases clipped from V and 7 bases from J, the junction kept 6 bases outside the gene matches. DNA of the CDR3: TGTGCCAGCAGCTTAGAAACAGGGGGCCTATGGACCCAGTACTTC. It codes for CASSLETGGLWTQYF.

The V call is TRBV5-4, the J call TRBJ2-7, with D tentatively TRBD1 (6 bases). Germline V gene sequence: CDR1 SGHNT, CDR2 YYREEE (reference sequence). CDR3 size: 14 residues. V lost 4 bases and J lost 0, with 11 bases in between. Here the CDR3 reads CASSRRDISYEQYF. CDR3 DNA sequence: TGTGCCAGCAGCCGCCGGGACATCTCCTACGAGCAGTACTTC.

The rearrangement joins TRBV5-6 to TRBJ1-2; D unresolved. This CDR3 has 14 amino acids. The V gene's germline CDR1 is SGHDT and CDR2 YYEEEE. The ends were cut back, 0 bases at V and 4 bases at J, with 10 bases in the middle. Here the CDR3 reads CASSLDTTSYGYTF. CDR3 sequence (DNA): TGTGCCAGCAGCTTGGATACCACGAGCTATGGCTACACCTTC.

The CDR3 region is CASSEVGLSGNTIYF. CDR3 coding DNA: TGTGCCAGCAGCGAGGTTGGGCTCTCTGGAAACACCATATATTTT. The chain links TRBV2 to TRBJ1-3; no definite D call. The germline V and J ends were trimmed by 6 bases and 0 bases, with 12 bases remaining between them. This CDR3 comprises 15 residues. Germline loops: CDR1 SNHLY, CDR2 FYNNEI. Filled out from reference TRBV2 and TRBJ1-3, the complete variable domain reads EPEVTQTPSHQVTQMGQEVILRCVPISNHLYFYWYRQILGQKVEFLVSFYNNEISEKSEIFDDQFSVERPDGSNFTLKIRSTKLEDSAMYFCASSEVGLSGNTIYFGEGSWLTVV.

The chain has TRBV11-2 and TRBJ2-3, with 14 bases matching TRBD2. Germline V gene lookup returns CDR1 SGHAT and CDR2 FQNNGV. This CDR3 has 15 amino acids. V dropped 5 bases and J dropped 5; count of bases not matched to a gene: 3. The CDR3, as DNA: TGTGCCAGCAGCCGGACTAGCGGGGGGATAGATACGCAGTATTTT. This translates into CASSRTSGGIDTQYF. Variable domain in full (rest from reference TRBV11-2 and TRBJ2-3): EAGVAQSPRYKIIEKRQSVAFWCNPISGHATLYWYQQILGQGPKLLIQFQNNGVVDDSQLPKDRFSAERLKGVDSTLKIQPAKLEDSAVYLCASSRTSGGIDTQYFGPGTRLTVL.